This TCR beta chain was identified in a study of preoperative IRX-2 immunotherapy in early breast cancer. V shed 8 bases and J shed 1 base, with 12 bases lying between them. This CDR3 contains 14 residues. CDR1 is MNHGY, CDR2 SAAAGT, per germline. Sequenced by immunoSEQ multiplex PCR; TCRdb stores in-frame clones only, minus some. The table includes under 20,000 clones, approximately 86% detected once. Treatment in this sample: preoperative locoregional IRX-2 cytokine immunotherapy. Patients received preoperative, locoregional IRX-2 cytokine immunotherapy in a phase Ib study. The origin of this receptor is a human donor with breast cancer. This specimen consisted of lymph node tissue, obtained after IRX-2 immunotherapy. This sequence joins TRBV6-8 and TRBJ1-3, with a possible D match to TRBD1 (5 bases). The chain's CDR3 is CASRDAKSGNTIYF. In nucleotides, the CDR3 is TGTGCCAGCCGGGACGCAAAGTCTGGAAACACCATATATTTT.